This TCR beta chain was sequenced in a study of cytomegalovirus exposure and HLA in healthy donors. Looking at the study overall: A prior study identified 117 million unique TCR beta sequences from 200 million or so T cells.

This clone was detected a few times. Its antigen is undetermined. Germline CDR1 is SGHTA and CDR2 is FQGTGA. The CDR3 is 14 residues long. V dropped 1 base and J dropped 5 bases, with 12 bases sitting between them. General study results and limits: Most of the TCR beta V segments (in an earlier analysis) were productive either about 90% or about 30% of the time.

PCR employed 60 Vbeta and 13 Jbeta primers. Profiled with immunoSEQ multiplex PCR; TCRdb holds only in-frame clones, not every one. The table has 150,000 to 200,000 clones, roughly 70% seen once. This clonotype was obtained from a woman aged 25 to 39 in good health and CMV-seronegative. The chain employs TRBV7-3 and TRBJ2-7; perhaps TRBD2 as D (6 bases). The sequenced material came from PBMCs. CDR3 coding DNA: TGTGCCAGCAGCTTAATGGGCAGGGAGGACGAGCAGTACTTC. Translation gives CASSLMGREDEQYF.